This passage covers 7 T cell receptor beta chains from one sample sequenced in a study of identical twins. Each CDR3 protein is one row after TCRdb ran MiXCR on the 5' RACE reads. The sample yields around 680,000 distinct CDR3 sequences, over 8.5% seen once. The same sample was also used in a study of yellow fever vaccine responses in identical twins.

Sequenced input: PBMCs. The receptors were sampled from a woman under 30 in good health.

The chain is built from TRBV7-2 and TRBJ2-2, with TRBD1 identical over 10 bases. The CDR3 has 17 amino acids. V dropped 3 bases and J dropped 0; count of bases not matched to a gene: 4. Looked up from germline, CDR1 is SGHTA and CDR2 is FQGNSA. The chain's CDR3 is CASSFLGTGANTGELFF. The CDR3, as DNA: TGTGCCAGCAGCTTTCTTGGGACAGGGGCGAACACCGGGGAGCTGTTTTTT.

J is TRBJ2-7 and V is TRBV28; D is possibly TRBD1 or TRBD2 (5 bases each). V was shortened by 5 bases and J by 5 bases, with 22 bases between the two germline ends. CDR1 and CDR2 (germline): MDHEN, SYDVKM. The CDR3 is 16 amino acids. For the CDR3, the DNA is TGTGCCAGCAGTCCCCACTTCCCCAGGGAGATGAACGAGCAGTACTTC. It encodes CASSPHFPREMNEQYF.

J is TRBJ2-1 and V is TRBV6-2 or TRBV6-3; the match to TRBD2 covers 7 bases. The germline V gene encodes CDR1 MNHEY and CDR2 SVGEGT. This CDR3 has 15 residues. The V gene end was trimmed by 8 bases and the J gene end by 5 bases; junction bases not matched to a gene: 12. CDR3 sequence (DNA): TGTGCCAGCGGTCATTTTCCGGGACTAAACAATGAGCAGTTCTTC. It codes for CASGHFPGLNNEQFF.

This clonotype has at least ten counts. The V gene is TRBV4-1, the J gene TRBJ2-1; 9 positions agree with TRBD2. V shed 3 bases, J shed 8 bases, and the junction held 14 bases outside the gene matches. The CDR3 length is 17 residues. Germline V lookup: CDR1 MGHRA, CDR2 YSYEKL. The CDR3 reads CASSHSGLAGNYDEQFF. CDR3 bases: TGCGCCAGCAGCCACTCCGGGCTAGCGGGAAATTACGATGAGCAGTTCTTC.

The rearrangement links TRBV6-4 to TRBJ2-1; 7 bases are shared with TRBD2. The CDR3 is 15 residues long. V dropped 3 bases and J dropped 3; count of bases not matched to a gene: 5. Per germline, CDR1 MRHNA and CDR2 SNTAGT. The CDR3 DNA is TGTGCCAGCAGTGATGGCGGGAGCGACTACAATGAGCAGTTCTTC. This encodes CASSDGGSDYNEQFF.

This clonotype has just a few counts. The gene calls are TRBV5-8 and TRBJ1-5; 7 bases are shared with TRBD1. The germline V gene encodes CDR1 SGHTS and CDR2 YDEGEE. The V and J ends lost 6 bases and 0 bases, in that order; junction bases with no gene match: 6. The CDR3 runs 15 residues. CDR3 loop: CASTQTGDSNQPQHF. The CDR3 DNA is TGTGCCAGCACCCAAACAGGGGATAGCAATCAGCCCCAGCATTTT.

This clonotype was counted many times. V usage is TRBV20-1 and J usage is TRBJ2-7; D is unclear. V was cut by 2 bases and J by 3 bases, with 11 bases left in between. CDR3 size: 13 residues. CDR1 is DFQATT and CDR2 is SNEGSKA in the germline V gene (reference sequence). The CDR3 DNA reads as TGCAGTGCTAGACCCGTGACCAACTACGAGCAGTACTTC. Residues: CSARPVTNYEQYF.